The TCR beta chain under discussion was sequenced for a study of blood T cell repertoires in COVID-19. Study-wide background: Donors in the United States, Italy and Spain gave samples during acute or convalescent COVID-19. Sources were T cells, B-cell-depleted T cells, or PBMCs; the material itself was cDNA or gDNA.

In the study's own analysis: Estimation of nucleated cell counts relied on the amplification of reference gene primers. Sequenced by immunoSEQ multiplex PCR; TCRdb stores in-frame clones only, minus some. The V and J calls and clone size are taken from that table; D and trimming were inferred from the DNA. The sample records some 200,000 clones, approximately 84% being singletons. The sequencing input was peripheral blood. The origin of this receptor is a man aged 50 or older with acute or convalescent COVID-19.

The CDR3 coding sequence is TGCGCCAGCAGCCCGGGTGGCCTCCAAGAGACCCAGTACTTC. Translated, it gives CASSPGGLQETQYF. This chain joins TRBV5-1 and TRBJ2-5; no reliable D call. This CDR3 is built from 14 residues. The germline CDR1 and CDR2 sequences are SGHRS and YFSETQ. V lost 4 bases and J lost 1, with 11 bases in between.